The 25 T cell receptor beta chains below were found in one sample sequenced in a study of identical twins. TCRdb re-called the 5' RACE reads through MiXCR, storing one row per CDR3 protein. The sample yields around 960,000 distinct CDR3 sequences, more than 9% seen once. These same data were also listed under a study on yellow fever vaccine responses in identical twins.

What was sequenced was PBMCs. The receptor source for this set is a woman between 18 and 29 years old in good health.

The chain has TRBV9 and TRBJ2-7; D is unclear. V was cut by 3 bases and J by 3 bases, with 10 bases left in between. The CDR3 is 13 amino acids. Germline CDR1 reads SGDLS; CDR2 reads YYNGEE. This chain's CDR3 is CASSAYTGYEQYF. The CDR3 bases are TGTGCCAGCAGCGCCTACACGGGCTACGAGCAGTACTTC.

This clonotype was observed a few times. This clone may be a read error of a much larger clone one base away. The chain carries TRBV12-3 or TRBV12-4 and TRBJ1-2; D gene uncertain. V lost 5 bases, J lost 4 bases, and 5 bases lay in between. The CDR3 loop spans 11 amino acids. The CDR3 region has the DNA TGTGCCAGCAGTCGGGCCTATGGCTACACCTTC. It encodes CASSRAYGYTF.

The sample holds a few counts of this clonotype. The CDR3: CASRNTGGVGGYTF. The DNA of the CDR3 is TGTGCCAGCAGAAATACGGGAGGGGTCGGTGGCTACACCTTC. The chain uses TRBV6-1 and TRBJ1-2, with D tentatively TRBD1 (5 bases). V was pared by 6 bases and J by 7 bases, with 18 bases between. Germline V lookup: CDR1 MNHNS, CDR2 SASEGT. The CDR3 covers 14 residues.

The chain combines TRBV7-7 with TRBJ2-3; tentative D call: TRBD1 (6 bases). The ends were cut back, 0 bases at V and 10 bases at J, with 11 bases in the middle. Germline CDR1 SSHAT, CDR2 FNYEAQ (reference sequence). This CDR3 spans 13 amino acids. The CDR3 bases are TGTGCCAGCAGCTTAGCGGGGGCGGGCGCGCAGTATTTT. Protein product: CASSLAGAGAQYF.

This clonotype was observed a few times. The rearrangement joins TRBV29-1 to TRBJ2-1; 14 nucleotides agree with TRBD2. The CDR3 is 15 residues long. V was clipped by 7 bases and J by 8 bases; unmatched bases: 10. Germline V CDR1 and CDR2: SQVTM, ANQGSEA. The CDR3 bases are TGCAGCGCTATAAAGACTAGCGGGAGGGTTGATGAGCAGTTCTTC. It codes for CSAIKTSGRVDEQFF.

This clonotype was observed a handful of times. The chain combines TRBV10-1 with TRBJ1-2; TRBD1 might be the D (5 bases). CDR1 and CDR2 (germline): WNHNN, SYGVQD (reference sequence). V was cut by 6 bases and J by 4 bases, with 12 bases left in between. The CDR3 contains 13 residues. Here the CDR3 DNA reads TGCGCCAGCAGCGAGGGACTGACCTATGGCTACACCTTC. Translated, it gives CASSEGLTYGYTF.

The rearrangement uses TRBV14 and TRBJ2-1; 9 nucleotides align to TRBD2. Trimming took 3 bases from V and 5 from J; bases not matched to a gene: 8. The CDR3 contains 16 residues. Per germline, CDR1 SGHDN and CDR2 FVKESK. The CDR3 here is CASSHAEREAHNEQFF. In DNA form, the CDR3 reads TGTGCCAGCAGCCATGCCGAGCGGGAGGCACACAATGAGCAGTTCTTC. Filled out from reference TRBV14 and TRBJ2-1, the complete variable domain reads EAGVTQFPSHSVIEKGQTVTLRCDPISGHDNLYWYRRVMGKEIKFLLHFVKESKQDESGMPNNRFLAERTGGTYSTLKVQPAELEDSGVYFCASSHAEREAHNEQFFGPGTRLTVL.

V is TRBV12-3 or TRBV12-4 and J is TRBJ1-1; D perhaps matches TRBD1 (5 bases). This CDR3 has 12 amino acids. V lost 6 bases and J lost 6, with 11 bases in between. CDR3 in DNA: TGTGCCAGCAGCGGGGCCTATGCTGAAGCTTTCTTT. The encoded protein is CASSGAYAEAFF.

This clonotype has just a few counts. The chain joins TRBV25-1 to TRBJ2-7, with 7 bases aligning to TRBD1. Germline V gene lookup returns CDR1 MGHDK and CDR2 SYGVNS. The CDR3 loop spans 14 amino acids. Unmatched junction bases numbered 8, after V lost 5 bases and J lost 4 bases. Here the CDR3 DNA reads TGTGCCAGCAGTCTTACAGGGGTACGGTACGAGCAGTACTTC. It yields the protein CASSLTGVRYEQYF.

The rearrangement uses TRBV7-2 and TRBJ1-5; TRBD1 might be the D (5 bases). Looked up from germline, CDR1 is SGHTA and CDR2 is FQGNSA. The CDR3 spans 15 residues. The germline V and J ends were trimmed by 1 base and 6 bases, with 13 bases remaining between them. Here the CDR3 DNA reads TGTGCCAGCAGCTTAGGAGGGTCAGGGAGTCAGCCCCAGCATTTT. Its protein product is CASSLGGSGSQPQHF.

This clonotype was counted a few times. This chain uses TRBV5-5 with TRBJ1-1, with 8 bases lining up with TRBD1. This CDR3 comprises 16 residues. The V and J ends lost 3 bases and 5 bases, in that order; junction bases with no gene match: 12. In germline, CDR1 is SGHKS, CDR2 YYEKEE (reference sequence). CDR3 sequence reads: CASSSGQGVDGTEAFF. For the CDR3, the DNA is TGTGCCAGCAGCTCCGGACAGGGTGTCGATGGGACTGAAGCTTTCTTT.

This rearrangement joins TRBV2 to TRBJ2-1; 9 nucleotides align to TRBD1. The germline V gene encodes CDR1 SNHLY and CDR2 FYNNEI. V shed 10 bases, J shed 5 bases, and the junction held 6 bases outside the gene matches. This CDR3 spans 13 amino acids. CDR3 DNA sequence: TGTGCCACCGCGGGACAGGGCAACAATGAGCAGTTCTTC. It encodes CATAGQGNNEQFF.

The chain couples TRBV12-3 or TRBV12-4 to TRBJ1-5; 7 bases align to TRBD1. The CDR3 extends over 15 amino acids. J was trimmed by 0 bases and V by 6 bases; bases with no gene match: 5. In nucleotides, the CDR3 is TGTGCCAGCAGCTGGGACAGTAATAGCAATCAGCCCCAGCATTTT. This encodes CASSWDSNSNQPQHF.

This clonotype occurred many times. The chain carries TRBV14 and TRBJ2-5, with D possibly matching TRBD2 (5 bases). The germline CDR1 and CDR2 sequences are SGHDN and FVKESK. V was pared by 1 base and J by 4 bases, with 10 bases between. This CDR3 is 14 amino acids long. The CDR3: CASSQARGGETQYF. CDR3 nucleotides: TGTGCCAGCAGCCAAGCTCGGGGTGGAGAGACCCAGTACTTC.

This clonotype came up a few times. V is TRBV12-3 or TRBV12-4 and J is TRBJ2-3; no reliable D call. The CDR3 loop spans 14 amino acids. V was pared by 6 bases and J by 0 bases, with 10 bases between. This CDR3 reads CASSWTLSTDTQYF. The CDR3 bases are TGTGCCAGCAGCTGGACCCTAAGCACAGATACGCAGTATTTT.

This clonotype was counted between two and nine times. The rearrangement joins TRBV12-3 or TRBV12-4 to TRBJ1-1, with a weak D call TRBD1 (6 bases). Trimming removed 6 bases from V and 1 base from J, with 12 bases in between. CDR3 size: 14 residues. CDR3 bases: TGTGCCAGCAGGAGGGGACACCCGAACACTGAAGCTTTCTTT. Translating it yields CASRRGHPNTEAFF.

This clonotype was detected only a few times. In nucleotides, the CDR3 is TGTGCCAGCAGCTTGAGTCGGACAGGGGGCATAGCAACTAATGAAAAACTGTTTTTT. As protein: CASSLSRTGGIATNEKLFF. The J gene is TRBJ1-4, the V gene TRBV5-4; TRBD1 matches at 11 bases. CDR1 and CDR2 from the germline V gene are SGHNT and YYREEE (reference sequence). CDR3 length: 19 residues. The V segment lost 1 base and the J segment 0 bases; nucleotides outside the gene matches: 8. The full variable domain, completed using reference TRBV5-4 and TRBJ1-4, is ETGVTQSPTHLIKTRGQQVTLRCSSQSGHNTVSWYQQALGQGPQFIFQYYREEENGRGNFPPRFSGLQFPNYSSELNVNALELDDSALYLCASSLSRTGGIATNEKLFFGSGTQLSVL.

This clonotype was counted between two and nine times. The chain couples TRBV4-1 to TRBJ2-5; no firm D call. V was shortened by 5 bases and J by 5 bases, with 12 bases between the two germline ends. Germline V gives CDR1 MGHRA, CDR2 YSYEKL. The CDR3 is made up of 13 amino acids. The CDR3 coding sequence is TGCGCCAGCAGCACAAGGGATTGGGAGACCCAGTACTTC. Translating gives CASSTRDWETQYF.

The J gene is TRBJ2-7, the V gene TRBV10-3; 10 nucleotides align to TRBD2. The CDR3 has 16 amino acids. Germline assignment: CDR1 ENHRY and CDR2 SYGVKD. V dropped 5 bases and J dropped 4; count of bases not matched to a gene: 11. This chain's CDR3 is CAISPRQREGLYEQYF. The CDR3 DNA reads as TGTGCCATCAGTCCCCGACAGCGGGAGGGTCTGTACGAGCAGTACTTC.

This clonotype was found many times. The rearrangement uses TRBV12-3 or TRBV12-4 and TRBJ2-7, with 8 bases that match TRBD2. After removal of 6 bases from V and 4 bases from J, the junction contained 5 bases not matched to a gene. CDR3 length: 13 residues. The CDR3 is CASRSGGRYEQYF. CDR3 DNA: TGTGCCAGCAGATCGGGGGGGCGGTACGAGCAGTACTTC.

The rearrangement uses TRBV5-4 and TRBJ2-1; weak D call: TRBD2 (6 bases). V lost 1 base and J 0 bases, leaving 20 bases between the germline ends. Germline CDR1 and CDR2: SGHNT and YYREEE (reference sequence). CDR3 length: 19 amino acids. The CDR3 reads CASSLMTREAKSSYNEQFF. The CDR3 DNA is TGTGCCAGCAGCTTGATGACAAGGGAGGCAAAGAGCTCCTACAATGAGCAGTTCTTC.

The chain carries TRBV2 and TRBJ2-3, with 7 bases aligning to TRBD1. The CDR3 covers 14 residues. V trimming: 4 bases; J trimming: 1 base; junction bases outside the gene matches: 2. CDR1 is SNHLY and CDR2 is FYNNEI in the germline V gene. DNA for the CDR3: TGTGCCAGCAGTGGGGACAGCGGCACAGATACGCAGTATTTT. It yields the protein CASSGDSGTDTQYF.

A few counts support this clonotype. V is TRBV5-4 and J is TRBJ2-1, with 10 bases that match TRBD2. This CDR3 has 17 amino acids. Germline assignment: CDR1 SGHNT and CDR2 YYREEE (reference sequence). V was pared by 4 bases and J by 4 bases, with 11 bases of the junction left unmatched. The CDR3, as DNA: TGTGCCAGCAGCCCCCCGGTGGGTAGCGGGGGGTACAATGAGCAGTTCTTC. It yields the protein CASSPPVGSGGYNEQFF.

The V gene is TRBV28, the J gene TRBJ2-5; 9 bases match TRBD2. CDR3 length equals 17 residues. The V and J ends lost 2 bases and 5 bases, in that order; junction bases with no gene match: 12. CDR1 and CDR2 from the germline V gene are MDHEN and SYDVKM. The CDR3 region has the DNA TGTGCCAGCAGTTTACTGACTAGCGGAAAGGCCCAGGAGACCCAGTACTTC. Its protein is CASSLLTSGKAQETQYF.

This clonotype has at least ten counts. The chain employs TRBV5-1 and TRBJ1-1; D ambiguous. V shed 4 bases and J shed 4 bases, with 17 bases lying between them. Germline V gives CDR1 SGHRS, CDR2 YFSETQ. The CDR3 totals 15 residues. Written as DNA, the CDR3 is TGCGCCAGCAGCGGTTCAGTGGGCCCGAGCACTGAAGCTTTCTTT. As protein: CASSGSVGPSTEAFF.